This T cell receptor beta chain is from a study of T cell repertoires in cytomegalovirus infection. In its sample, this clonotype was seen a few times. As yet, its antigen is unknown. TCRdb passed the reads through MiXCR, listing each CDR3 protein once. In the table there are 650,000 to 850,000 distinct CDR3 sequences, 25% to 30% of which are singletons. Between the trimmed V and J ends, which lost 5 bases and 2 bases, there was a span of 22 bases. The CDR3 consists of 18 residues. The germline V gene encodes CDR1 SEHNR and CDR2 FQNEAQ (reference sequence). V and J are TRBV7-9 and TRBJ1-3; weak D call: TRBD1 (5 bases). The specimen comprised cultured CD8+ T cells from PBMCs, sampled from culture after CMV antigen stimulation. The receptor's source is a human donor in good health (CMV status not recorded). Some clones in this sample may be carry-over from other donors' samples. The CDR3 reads CASSPPPGHKVTGNTIYF. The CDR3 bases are TGTGCCAGCAGCCCACCTCCTGGACATAAGGTCACTGGAAACACCATATATTTT.